This T cell receptor (beta chain) comes out of a study of response to subunit inactivated influenza vaccine. The V end lost 6 bases, the J end lost 2 bases, and 14 bases lay between the germline ends. This CDR3 contains 15 residues. Germline-derived CDR1 and CDR2 are SGHTA and FQGNSA. TCRdb passed the RT-PCR reads through MiXCR, listing each CDR3 protein once. The data contain around 710,000 distinct CDR3 sequences, 11% to 15% of them singletons. The sample was PBMCs from blood, taken around two weeks before vaccination. This clonotype was obtained from a man in his fifties who received an inactivated influenza vaccine. The chain joins TRBV7-2 to TRBJ2-1, with a possible D match to TRBD1 (5 bases). The CDR3 loop reads CASRKQAFTYNEQFF. The DNA for the CDR3 is TGTGCCAGCAGAAAACAGGCGTTTACCTACAATGAGCAGTTCTTC.